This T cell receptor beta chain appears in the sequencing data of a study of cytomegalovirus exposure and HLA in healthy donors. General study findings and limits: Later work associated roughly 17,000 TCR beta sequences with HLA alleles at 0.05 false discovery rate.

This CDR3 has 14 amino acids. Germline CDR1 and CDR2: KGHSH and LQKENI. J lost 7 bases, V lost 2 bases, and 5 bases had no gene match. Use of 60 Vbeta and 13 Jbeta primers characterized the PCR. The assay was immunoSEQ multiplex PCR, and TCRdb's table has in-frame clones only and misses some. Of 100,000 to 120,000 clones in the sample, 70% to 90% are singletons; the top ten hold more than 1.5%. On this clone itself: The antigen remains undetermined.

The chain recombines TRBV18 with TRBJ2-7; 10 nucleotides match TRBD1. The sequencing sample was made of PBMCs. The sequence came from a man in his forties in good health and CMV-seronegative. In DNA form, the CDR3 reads TGTGCCAGCTCACCAGTAGGGACAGGGGTAGAGCAGTACTTC. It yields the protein CASSPVGTGVEQYF. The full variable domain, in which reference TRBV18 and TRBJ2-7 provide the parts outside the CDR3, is NAGVMQNPRHLVRRRGQEARLRCSPMKGHSHVYWYRQLPEEGLKFMVYLQKENIIDESGMPKERFSAEFPKEGPSILRIQQVVRGDSAAYFCASSPVGTGVEQYFGPGTRLTVT.